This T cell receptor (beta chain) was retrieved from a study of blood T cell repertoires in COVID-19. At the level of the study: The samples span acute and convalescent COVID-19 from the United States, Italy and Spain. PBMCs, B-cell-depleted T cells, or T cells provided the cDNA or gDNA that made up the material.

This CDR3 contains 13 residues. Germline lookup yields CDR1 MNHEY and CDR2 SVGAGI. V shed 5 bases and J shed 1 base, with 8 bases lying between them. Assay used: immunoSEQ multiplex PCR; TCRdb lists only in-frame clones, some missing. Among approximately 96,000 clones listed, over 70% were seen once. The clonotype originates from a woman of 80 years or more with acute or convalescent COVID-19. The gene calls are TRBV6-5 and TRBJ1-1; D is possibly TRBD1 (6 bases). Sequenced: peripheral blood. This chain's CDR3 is CASSKTGNTEAFF. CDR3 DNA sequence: TGTGCCAGCAGTAAGACAGGGAACACTGAAGCTTTCTTT.